These 28 T cell receptor beta chains came from one sample sequenced in a study of T cell responses to AZD1222 COVID-19 vaccine. Method: immunoSEQ multiplex PCR; TCRdb's copy keeps in-frame clones and lacks some. The sample carries about 120,000 clones, 75% to 95% recorded once. The specimen comprised peripheral blood, sampled on day 0 of AZD1222 vaccination. All receptors derive from an adult in good health.

A few counts support this clone. This chain joins TRBV9 and TRBJ1-3; weak D call: TRBD1 (5 bases). The V gene's germline CDR1 is SGDLS and CDR2 YYNGEE. V dropped 3 bases and J dropped 0 bases, with 25 bases sitting between them. The length of the CDR3 is 20 residues. CDR3 loop: CASSAEWSRDPPISGNTIYF. CDR3 nucleotides: TGTGCCAGCAGCGCAGAGTGGAGTCGGGACCCTCCAATCTCTGGAAACACCATATATTTT.

V gene TRBV6-1 combines with J gene TRBJ1-1; D unresolved. Germline CDR1 and CDR2: MNHNS and SASEGT. This CDR3 is 13 amino acids long. Trimming left V 3 bases short and J 5 bases short, with 10 bases between. This chain's CDR3 is CASSDQLGTEAFF. CDR3 nucleotides: TGTGCCAGCAGTGACCAGTTAGGGACTGAAGCTTTCTTT.

The V and J genes are TRBV2 and TRBJ1-2; 8 bases align to TRBD1. With V trimmed by 6 bases and J by 3 bases, 6 bases remained unmatched. The CDR3 covers 14 residues. The germline gives CDR1 SNHLY, CDR2 FYNNEI. The CDR3: CASRGQGHDYGYTF. DNA for the CDR3: TGTGCCAGCAGAGGACAGGGACATGACTATGGCTACACCTTC.

V and J are TRBV5-4 and TRBJ2-2; TRBD1 is a possible D gene (5 bases). This CDR3 has 14 amino acids. Trimming pared 0 bases from V and 5 bases from J, leaving 8 bases between. Germline loops: CDR1 SGHNT, CDR2 YYREEE (reference sequence). The CDR3 here is CASSLEGVTGELFF. The CDR3 nucleotides are TGTGCCAGCAGCTTGGAAGGGGTAACCGGGGAGCTGTTTTTT.

The chain has TRBV30 and TRBJ1-2; the match to TRBD1 covers 8 bases. Germline-derived CDR1 and CDR2 are GTSNPN and SVGIG (reference sequence). CDR3 length: 13 residues. V lost 3 bases to trimming and J lost 7 bases; unmatched junction nucleotides: 7. The CDR3 loop is CAWSLRQGSGYTF. Here the CDR3 DNA reads TGTGCCTGGAGCCTCCGACAGGGGTCTGGCTACACCTTC.

The chain couples TRBV9 to TRBJ2-5, with D possibly matching TRBD1 (6 bases). Germline V gene lookup returns CDR1 SGDLS and CDR2 YYNGEE. The V and J ends lost 4 bases and 0 bases respectively, with 19 bases between them. This CDR3 comprises 17 residues. In nucleotides, the CDR3 is TGTGCCAGCAGCTCCTCAGGGGCGGGTTTTTACCAAGAGACCCAGTACTTC. Translating it yields CASSSSGAGFYQETQYF.

The chain employs TRBV5-5 and TRBJ1-1; D gene ambiguous. The germline V and J ends were trimmed by 1 base and 0 bases, with 4 bases remaining between them. CDR3 length equals 13 residues. Germline CDR1 and CDR2: SGHKS and YYEKEE (reference sequence). DNA of the CDR3: TGTGCCAGCAGCTTGACACTGAACACTGAAGCTTTCTTT. This sequence encodes CASSLTLNTEAFF.

The chain uses TRBV7-2 and TRBJ2-7; possible D gene TRBD2, 7 bases. Per the germline V gene, CDR1 is SGHTA and CDR2 is FQGNSA. The CDR3 totals 14 residues. Deletions cut 5 bases from V and 11 bases from J, with 22 bases between. The CDR3 protein is CASSPSGGDTKEYF. The CDR3 nucleotides read TGTGCCAGCAGCCCCTCTGGGGGGGACACCAAGGAGTACTTC.

V and J are TRBV3-1 (or the pseudogene TRBV3-2) and TRBJ1-4; 12 positions match TRBD1. The V and J ends lost 4 bases and 3 bases, in that order; junction bases with no gene match: 3. Germline-derived CDR1 and CDR2 are LGHDT and YNNKEL (reference sequence). The CDR3 contains 16 residues. The CDR3 loop is CASSRGQGAANEKLFF. The DNA of the CDR3 is TGTGCCAGCAGCCGGGGACAGGGGGCGGCTAATGAAAAACTGTTTTTT.

V is TRBV7-9 and J is TRBJ2-7; D is ambiguous. The CDR3 consists of 12 residues. V gave up 5 bases and J gave up 2 bases, with 7 bases separating them. CDR1 is SEHNR, CDR2 FQNEAQ, per germline (reference sequence). The CDR3 DNA reads TGTGCCAGCAGCGCCGACGCCTACGAGCAGTACTTC. Translating gives CASSADAYEQYF.

This chain links TRBV7-3 with TRBJ2-6; no firm D call. The CDR3 covers 15 residues. The V gene's germline CDR1 is SGHTA and CDR2 FQGTGA. Deletions cut 4 bases from V and 2 bases from J, with 9 bases between. CDR3 region: CASSSPAAGANVLTF. In DNA form, the CDR3 reads TGTGCCAGCAGCTCGCCAGCCGCTGGGGCCAACGTCCTGACTTTC.

The V call is TRBV7-6, the J call TRBJ1-2; 8 nucleotides match TRBD1. CDR3 length: 15 residues. Germline CDR1 is SGHVS and CDR2 is FNYEAQ. Trimming cost V 1 base and J 5 bases; bases outside gene matches: 6. The CDR3 loop is CASSLDGTGLYGYTF. DNA of the CDR3: TGTGCCAGCAGCTTAGACGGGACAGGCCTTTATGGCTACACCTTC.

The chain has TRBV12-3 or TRBV12-4 and TRBJ1-5; D is uncertain. The CDR3 sequence is 13 residues long. Trimming removed 6 bases from V and 9 bases from J, with 15 bases in between. CDR3 in amino acids: CASSPGTEGPQHF. CDR3 in DNA: TGTGCCAGCAGCCCGGGAACTGAGGGGCCCCAGCATTTT.

This clone showed up just once. The chain employs TRBV7-8 and TRBJ2-2; no clear D. This CDR3 spans 15 amino acids. The germline V gene has CDR1 SGHVS and CDR2 FQNEAQ. The ends were cut back, 1 base at V and 3 bases at J, with 9 bases in the middle. The CDR3 sequence is CASSLVGPYTGELFF. Written as DNA, the CDR3 is TGTGCCAGCAGCTTAGTTGGCCCGTACACCGGGGAGCTGTTTTTT.

The chain recombines TRBV27 with TRBJ2-5; D is possibly TRBD1 or TRBD2 (5 bases each). The CDR3 covers 15 residues. Looked up from germline, CDR1 is MNHEY and CDR2 is SMNVEV (reference sequence). The V gene lost 6 bases and the J gene lost 2 bases, with 16 bases spanning the gap. This CDR3 reads CASSSWGSGQETQYF. The DNA of the CDR3 is TGTGCCAGCAGCTCCTGGGGGAGTGGACAAGAGACCCAGTACTTC.

The V gene is TRBV5-6, the J gene TRBJ2-7; 14 nucleotides align to TRBD2. The CDR3 spans 16 residues. Germline-derived CDR1 and CDR2 are SGHDT and YYEEEE. V was clipped by 0 bases and J by 3 bases; unmatched bases: 2. Here the CDR3 reads CASSLVGTSGSYEQYF. The CDR3, as DNA: TGTGCCAGCAGCTTGGTGGGGACTAGCGGGAGCTACGAGCAGTACTTC.

About this clone itself: The same CDR3 can be traced to other DNA sequences in this sample. The chain carries TRBV19 and TRBJ1-2, with D uncertain. CDR3 length equals 12 residues. V was cut by 2 bases and J by 4 bases, with 5 bases left in between. Germline V CDR1 and CDR2: LNHDA, SQIVND (reference sequence). CDR3 DNA sequence: TGTGCCAGTAGTATAAGCGTCTATGGCTACACCTTC. Translation gives CASSISVYGYTF.

This rearrangement joins TRBV2 to TRBJ1-5; D unclear. Trimming stripped 4 bases from V and 0 bases from J, with 7 bases between. Germline CDR1 SNHLY, CDR2 FYNNEI. The CDR3 totals 14 residues. The CDR3 DNA sequence: TGTGCCAGCAGTGGCAGAGGTAGCAATCAGCCCCAGCATTTT. It encodes CASSGRGSNQPQHF.

With respect to this clone: The junction differs from germline at one of its ends, possibly a read error. This chain links TRBV19 with TRBJ1-6, with D perhaps TRBD1 (5 bases). Germline lookup yields CDR1 LNHDA and CDR2 SQIVND (reference sequence). The CDR3 extends over 16 amino acids. The CDR3 sequence: CASNLKGRTYNSPLHF. The CDR3 bases are TGTGCCAGTAACCTAAAGGGACGGACCTACAATTCACCCCTCCACTTT.

This clone was picked up one time. V and J are TRBV6-1 and TRBJ2-7, with 7 bases matching TRBD2. CDR1 and CDR2 from the germline V gene are MNHNS and SASEGT. The CDR3 is 17 residues long. V was pared by 3 bases and J by 0 bases, with 11 bases of the junction left unmatched. The CDR3 here is CASSDGGRTQGSYEQYF. The CDR3 nucleotides are TGTGCCAGCAGTGATGGCGGGAGAACCCAAGGCTCCTACGAGCAGTACTTC.

The chain employs TRBV11-2 and TRBJ2-1, with 10 nucleotides matching TRBD2. CDR1 SGHAT and CDR2 FQNNGV come from the germline V gene. The CDR3 runs to 17 residues. Unmatched junction bases numbered 8, after V lost 5 bases and J lost 1 base. The CDR3 loop reads CASSTISGRLSYNEQFF. In DNA, the CDR3 is TGTGCCAGCAGCACTATTAGCGGGAGGCTATCCTACAATGAGCAGTTCTTC.

The gene calls are TRBV6-5 and TRBJ1-3; 7 bases map to TRBD1. The CDR3 runs to 16 residues. J gave up 0 bases and V 4 bases, and 6 bases lay outside the gene matches. Germline CDR1 reads MNHEY; CDR2 reads SVGAGI. The CDR3 region has the DNA TGTGCCAGCAGTTTAGGACAGGAGGACTCTGGAAACACCATATATTTT. Encoded protein: CASSLGQEDSGNTIYF.

This chain links TRBV3-1 (or the pseudogene TRBV3-2) with TRBJ2-3; the match to TRBD2 covers 8 bases. This CDR3 has 16 amino acids. The germline V gene has CDR1 LGHDT and CDR2 YNNKEL (reference sequence). Germline trimming cut 4 bases from V and 2 bases from J; bases unmatched to any gene: 8. The CDR3 DNA follows: TGTGCCAGCAGCCTGGAACTAGCGGATCCCACAGATACGCAGTATTTT. It yields the protein CASSLELADPTDTQYF.

CDR3 DNA: TGTGCCAGCAGCGAGCCGGGACAGGGTTTGGATACGCAGTATTTT. Protein sequence: CASSEPGQGLDTQYF. This chain uses TRBV6-5 with TRBJ2-3; 9 bases match TRBD1. CDR1 is MNHEY, CDR2 SVGAGI, per germline. V shed 6 bases, J shed 6 bases, and the junction held 10 bases outside the gene matches. The CDR3 totals 15 residues.

CDR3 amino acids: CATRRRAEDNNSPLHF. The CDR3 DNA sequence: TGTGCCACTCGCAGAAGGGCTGAGGATAATAATTCACCCCTCCACTTT. V is TRBV10-3 and J is TRBJ1-6; D is ambiguous. Trimming took off 10 bases at V and 5 bases at J, with 21 bases between the two ends. This CDR3 has 16 residues. CDR1 and CDR2 (germline): ENHRY, SYGVKD.

The rearrangement uses TRBV18 and TRBJ2-7; D may correspond to TRBD1 or TRBD2 (5 bases each). Germline loops: CDR1 KGHSH, CDR2 LQKENI. Between the trimmed V and J ends, which lost 4 bases and 1 base, there was a span of 8 bases. The CDR3 covers 13 residues. CDR3 nucleotides: TGTGCCAGCTCACGGGACCGTTCCTACGAGCAGTACTTC. Amino acids: CASSRDRSYEQYF. Full variable domain (missing parts from reference TRBV18 and TRBJ2-7): NAGVMQNPRHLVRRRGQEARLRCSPMKGHSHVYWYRQLPEEGLKFMVYLQKENIIDESGMPKERFSAEFPKEGPSILRIQQVVRGDSAAYFCASSRDRSYEQYFGPGTRLTVT.

V usage is TRBV4-1 and J usage is TRBJ2-5; D may be TRBD2 (5 bases). This CDR3 has 15 amino acids. The germline gives CDR1 MGHRA, CDR2 YSYEKL. Trimming shortened V by 0 bases and J by 5 bases, and 13 bases separated the two germline ends. CDR3 protein: CASSQDPTWRETQYF. The CDR3 region has the DNA TGCGCCAGCAGCCAAGATCCGACATGGAGGGAGACCCAGTACTTC.

V usage is TRBV29-1 and J usage is TRBJ1-1; perhaps TRBD1 as D (6 bases). V was pared by 2 bases and J by 1 base, with 8 bases between. This CDR3 has 13 amino acids. Germline V CDR1 and CDR2: SQVTM, ANQGSEA. CDR3 sequence: CSVEPQGNTEAFF. In nucleotides, the CDR3 is TGCAGCGTTGAACCACAGGGGAACACTGAAGCTTTCTTT.